This section outlines one T cell receptor beta chain sequence together with its context. This specimen belongs to a study of OX40 agonist ivuxolimab in advanced cancers. Trimming at V came to 2 bases and at J to 4 bases, leaving 5 bases not matched to a gene. This CDR3 has 15 residues. The germline CDR1 and CDR2 sequences are MGHRA and YSYEKL. Sequencing was performed with immunoSEQ multiplex PCR; in TCRdb, only in-frame clones are kept and a portion is missing. This sample has approximately 76,000 clones, with approximately 86% found just once. This TCR derives from an adult with an advanced solid tumor such as melanoma, head and neck, liver or kidney cancer. This chain connects TRBV4-1 to TRBJ2-7; 10 nucleotides align to TRBD1. The sequences come from CD4+ or CD8+ T cells sorted from blood, collected in a trial of the OX40 agonist ivuxolimab. The DNA for the CDR3 is TGCGCCAGCAGCCAAAGTTGGGACAGGGGATACGAGCAGTACTTC. It yields the protein CASSQSWDRGYEQYF.